This T cell receptor beta chain was recovered during a study of blood T cell repertoires in COVID-19. The CDR3 runs 12 residues. The ends lost 5 bases at V and 6 bases at J; junction bases unmatched: 3. The germline CDR1 and CDR2 sequences are PRHDT and FYEKMQ (reference sequence). Method: immunoSEQ multiplex PCR; TCRdb's copy keeps in-frame clones and lacks some. Of hundreds of thousands of clones listed, 80% to 90% are singletons. Sequencing input: peripheral blood. The chain couples TRBV13 to TRBJ1-2; TRBD1 matches at 7 bases. The sequence was obtained from an older woman with COVID-19, enrolled during active disease. CDR3 sequence: CASSLQGDGYTF. The CDR3 bases are TGTGCCAGCAGCCTCCAGGGGGATGGCTACACCTTC.